The source of this T cell receptor beta chain is a study of blood T cell repertoires in COVID-19. Trimming pared 0 bases from V and 3 bases from J, leaving 13 bases between. Germline V gene lookup returns CDR1 LNHNV and CDR2 YYDKDF (reference sequence). The CDR3 contains 16 residues. Sequencing used immunoSEQ multiplex PCR; TCRdb keeps in-frame clones, though not all of them. The sample records about 39,000 clones, about nine tenths being singletons. This TCR was sampled from a man between 60 and 75 years old with acute or convalescent COVID-19. The chain uses TRBV15 and TRBJ2-3, with D possibly matching TRBD1 (6 bases). Material: peripheral blood. CDR3 nucleotides: TGTGCCACCAGCAGAGATCGACAGGTCGGTACAGATACGCAGTATTTT. Translation gives CATSRDRQVGTDTQYF.